The rows below give T cell receptor beta chains drawn from one sample of a study of resident and recirculating memory T cells in vitiligo. TCRdb's copy holds only in-frame clones and misses some; the assay was immunoSEQ multiplex PCR. The repertoire holds 70,000 or so clones, with approximately 90% as singletons. What was sequenced was blood. These receptors all come from a male donor with vitiligo. Both conserved end residues are part of each CDR3. D genes are given only for firm matches. Clone size is shown for a subset of rows, as once, few, many or a class of expanded clone.

.	TRBV6-6	.	TRBJ2-2	TGTGCCAGCAGAAGCAAGGGGGACACCGGGGAGCTGTTTTTT	CASRSKGDTGELFF
.	TRBV14	TRBD1	TRBJ1-2	TGTGCCAGCAGCCAAGGTCGCCAGGGGGCATTAGGTGGCTACACCTTC	CASSQGRQGALGGYTF
.	TRBV5-6	.	TRBJ2-2	TGTGCCAGCAGCCTCGGGGGTGCCGGGGAGCTGTTTTTT	CASSLGGAGELFF
.	TRBV6-6	.	TRBJ2-7	TGTGCCAGCACCCTCGGAGGGGTCTGGGGCGAGCAGTACTTC	CASTLGGVWGEQYF
.	TRBV6-6	TRBD1	TRBJ1-1	TGTGCCAGCAGTGGGACAGATAACGGGGCTTTCTTT	CASSGTDNGAFF
.	TRBV19	TRBD1	TRBJ2-7	TGTGCCAGTAGTTCAGGGACAGGGTCCTACGAGCAGTACTTC	CASSSGTGSYEQYF
.	TRBV6-5	.	TRBJ1-2	TGTGCCAGCGGTACAGGGCTTGGCTACACCTTC	CASGTGLGYTF
.	TRBV5-1	.	TRBJ1-5	TGCGCCAGCAGCTTGACAGGGAATAGCAATCAGCCCCAGCATTTT	CASSLTGNSNQPQHF
.	TRBV2	.	TRBJ1-1	TGTGCCAGCAGCCTGACAGTCGAAGCTTTCTTT	CASSLTVEAFF
.	TRBV9	TRBD2	TRBJ2-7	TGTGCCAGCGGCCCGCCGGGGGGCTACGAGCAGTACTTC	CASGPPGGYEQYF
.	TRBV23-1	.	TRBJ1-5	TGCGCCATCCCCAAGAGGAATTATAGCAATCAGCCCCAGCATTTT	CAIPKRNYSNQPQHF
.	TRBV15	.	TRBJ1-5	TGTGCCACCAGCAGAGATTTCCCGGGCAATCAGCCCCAGCATTTT	CATSRDFPGNQPQHF
.	TRBV19	.	TRBJ1-4	TGTGCCAGTAGTTGGAGTGTCCGGGGTGAAAAACTGTTTTTT	CASSWSVRGEKLFF
.	TRBV7-2	.	TRBJ1-1	TGTGCCAGCAGCTTAGGAATCGACAGTAAGGGCACTGAAGCTTTCTTT	CASSLGIDSKGTEAFF
.	TRBV7-9	.	TRBJ1-2	TGTGCCAGCAGCGCCAGGGGAGGGTATGGCTACACCTTC	CASSARGGYGYTF
.	TRBV6-5	.	TRBJ1-2	TGTGCCAGCAGTTACGGCGGGAACTATGGCTACACCTTC	CASSYGGNYGYTF
.	TRBV28	.	TRBJ1-1	TGTGCCAGCAGTTCGTCAGGGAAGCGAGCTTTCTTT	CASSSSGKRAFF
once	TRBV4-3	.	TRBJ1-1	TGCGCCAGCAGCCAAGATCGGGGGGACACCCGAGAAGCTTTCTTT	CASSQDRGDTREAFF
.	TRBV29-1	TRBD1	TRBJ2-2	TGCAGCGTTCCGGGACAGAGGGCCGGGGAGCTGTTTTTT	CSVPGQRAGELFF
.	TRBV5-1	TRBD2	TRBJ2-1	TGCGCCAGCAGTTTCACTAGCGGGGGGGCAGATGAGCAGTTCTTC	CASSFTSGGADEQFF
.	TRBV6-5	TRBD2	TRBJ2-1	TGTGCCAGCGCGGGGGCGGGGGGGTACAATGAGCAGTTCTTC	CASAGAGGYNEQFF
once	TRBV6-1	.	TRBJ2-7	TGTGCCAGCAGTGATGGCGGGACAGAGACCTACGAGCAGTACTTC	CASSDGGTETYEQYF
few	TRBV6-5	TRBD1	TRBJ1-5	TGTGCCAGCAGGGACAGGGTGGATCAGCCCCAGCATTTT	CASRDRVDQPQHF
once	TRBV10-2	TRBD1	TRBJ2-6	TGCGCCAGCATCCGAGAAAAGGAGACAGGGACGAACTCTGGGGCCAACGTCCTGACTTTC	CASIREKETGTNSGANVLTF
.	TRBV19	.	TRBJ1-6	TGTGCCAGTAGTCCTGACTTGGAGTATAATTCACCCCTCCACTTT	CASSPDLEYNSPLHF
once	TRBV27	TRBD2	TRBJ2-1	TGTGCCAGCAGTTCCCCCGGGACTAGCGGGGTTAATGAGCAGTTCTTC	CASSSPGTSGVNEQFF
.	TRBV11-2	TRBD2	TRBJ2-5	TGTGCCAGCAGCTTCCGCGGGGGGCTAGAGACCCAGTACTTC	CASSFRGGLETQYF
.	TRBV5-1	.	TRBJ2-1	TGCGCCAGCAGGTCTGCCGGGATTGCGGACAATGAGCAGTTCTTC	CASRSAGIADNEQFF
.	TRBV7-6	.	TRBJ2-7	TGTGCCAGCAGCTCGGGTAGCAACCCCAGCTCCTACGAGCAGTACTTC	CASSSGSNPSSYEQYF